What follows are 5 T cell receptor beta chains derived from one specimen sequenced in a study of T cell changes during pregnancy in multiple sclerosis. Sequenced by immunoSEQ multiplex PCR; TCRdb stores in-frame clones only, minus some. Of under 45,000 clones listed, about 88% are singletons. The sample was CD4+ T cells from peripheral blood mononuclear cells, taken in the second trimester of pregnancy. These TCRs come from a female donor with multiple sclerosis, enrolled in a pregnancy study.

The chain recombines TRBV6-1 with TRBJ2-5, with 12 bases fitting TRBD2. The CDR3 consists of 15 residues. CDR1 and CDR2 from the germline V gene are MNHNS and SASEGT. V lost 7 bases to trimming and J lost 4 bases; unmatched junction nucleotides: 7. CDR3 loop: CASMTSGSPRETQYF. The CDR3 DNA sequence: TGTGCCAGCATGACTAGCGGGAGTCCGCGAGAGACCCAGTACTTC.

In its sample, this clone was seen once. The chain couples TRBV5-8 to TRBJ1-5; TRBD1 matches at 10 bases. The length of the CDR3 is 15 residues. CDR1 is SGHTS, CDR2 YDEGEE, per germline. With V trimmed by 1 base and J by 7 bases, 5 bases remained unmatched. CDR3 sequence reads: CASSLWDRGDQPQHF. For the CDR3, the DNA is TGTGCCAGCAGCTTGTGGGACAGGGGAGACCAGCCCCAGCATTTT.

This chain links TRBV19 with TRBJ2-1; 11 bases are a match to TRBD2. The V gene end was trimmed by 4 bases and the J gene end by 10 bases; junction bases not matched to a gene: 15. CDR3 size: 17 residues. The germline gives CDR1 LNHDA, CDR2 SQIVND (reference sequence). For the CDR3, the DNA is TGTGCCAGTAGTACCCCTAGCGGGAGGCAATCCTCACGAGAGCAGTTCTTC. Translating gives CASSTPSGRQSSREQFF.

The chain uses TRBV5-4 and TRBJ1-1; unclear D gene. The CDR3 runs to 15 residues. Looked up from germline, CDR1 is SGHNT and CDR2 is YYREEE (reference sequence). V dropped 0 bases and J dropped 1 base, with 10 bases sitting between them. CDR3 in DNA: TGTGCCAGCAGCTTGGGGGGTGCGGGGAACACTGAAGCTTTCTTT. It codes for CASSLGGAGNTEAFF.

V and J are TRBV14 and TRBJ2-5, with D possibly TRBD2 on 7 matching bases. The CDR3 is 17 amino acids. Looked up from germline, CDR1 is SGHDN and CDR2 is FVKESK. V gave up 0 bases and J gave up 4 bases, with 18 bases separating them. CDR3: CASSQEGGDPWRETQYF. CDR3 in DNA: TGTGCCAGCAGCCAAGAAGGGGGGGACCCCTGGAGAGAGACCCAGTACTTC.